Following are 30 T cell receptor beta chains from one sample sequenced in a study of blood T cell repertoires in COVID-19. Assay: immunoSEQ multiplex PCR; the TCRdb copy retains only in-frame clones and omits some. The profile shows about 200,000 clones, 85% of them singletons. The material sequenced was peripheral blood. The receptors stem from a woman aged 80 or over with acute or convalescent COVID-19.

The V and J genes are TRBV5-1 and TRBJ2-7; 7 positions agree with TRBD1. The CDR3 is 16 residues long. The V segment lost 0 bases and the J segment 0 bases; nucleotides outside the gene matches: 6. Germline CDR1 and CDR2: SGHRS and YFSETQ. The CDR3 DNA reads TGCGCCAGCAGCTTGGGTCCACAGGGGCTCTCCTACGAGCAGTACTTC. It codes for CASSLGPQGLSYEQYF.

V gene TRBV5-8 combines with J gene TRBJ1-1, with 8 nucleotides matching TRBD1. V shed 4 bases, J shed 4 bases, and the junction held 3 bases outside the gene matches. Germline V gene lookup returns CDR1 SGHTS and CDR2 YDEGEE. The CDR3 loop spans 13 amino acids. CDR3 sequence: CASSRGQGTEAFF. The DNA of the CDR3 is TGTGCCAGCAGCCGAGGACAGGGCACTGAAGCTTTCTTT.

The rearrangement links TRBV7-9 to TRBJ1-4; D is unclear. Trimming stripped 2 bases from V and 2 bases from J, with 9 bases between. The CDR3 totals 15 residues. The germline gives CDR1 SEHNR, CDR2 FQNEAQ (reference sequence). CDR3 amino acids: CASSLTRRTNEKLFF. Written as DNA, the CDR3 is TGTGCCAGCAGCTTAACCCGGAGGACTAATGAAAAACTGTTTTTT.

The chain combines TRBV27 with TRBJ2-1, with TRBD2 matching 11 bases. The CDR3 spans 17 residues. The junction had 7 bases not matched to a gene; V was cut back by 5 bases and J by 1 base. Germline CDR1 is MNHEY and CDR2 is SMNVEV (reference sequence). In nucleotides, the CDR3 is TGTGCCAGCAGTCCCCTGGGACTAGCGGAATCCTACAATGAGCAGTTCTTC. Translating it yields CASSPLGLAESYNEQFF.

In its sample, this clone was seen once. The V and J genes are TRBV6-1 and TRBJ1-1; D is unclear. Deletions cut 2 bases from V and 3 bases from J, with 13 bases between. Germline V gives CDR1 MNHNS, CDR2 SASEGT. The CDR3 sequence is 15 residues long. Written as DNA, the CDR3 is TGTGCCAGCAGTGAATCCGGGGTGGCGTACACTGAAGCTTTCTTT. This encodes CASSESGVAYTEAFF.

CDR3 coding DNA: TGCGCCAGCCACGACAGCCTCACCGGGGAGCTGTTTTTT. Its translation: CASHDSLTGELFF. The chain couples TRBV5-1 to TRBJ2-2; possible D gene TRBD1, 5 bases. This CDR3 contains 13 residues. Germline CDR1 reads SGHRS; CDR2 reads YFSETQ. Trimming removed 7 bases at V and 4 bases at J, with 11 bases between.

The gene calls are TRBV15 and TRBJ2-7; D not certain. V was pared by 0 bases and J by 4 bases, with 7 bases between. Germline values: CDR1 LNHNV, CDR2 YYDKDF (reference sequence). CDR3 size: 13 residues. The CDR3: CATSRDLQYEQYF. The DNA for the CDR3 is TGTGCCACCAGCAGAGATCTTCAGTACGAGCAGTACTTC. The complete variable domain, with remaining parts taken from reference TRBV15 and TRBJ2-7, reads DAMVIQNPRYQVTQFGKPVTLSCSQTLNHNVMYWYQQKSSQAPKLLFHYYDKDFNNEADTPDNFQSRRPNTSFCFLDIRSPGLGDTAMYLCATSRDLQYEQYFGPGTRLTVT.

The chain's CDR3 is CASSWALGQGDTGELFF. The CDR3 bases are TGTGCCAGCAGCTGGGCGCTTGGACAGGGCGACACCGGGGAGCTGTTTTTT. V is TRBV7-2 and J is TRBJ2-2; TRBD1 agrees at 8 bases. The CDR3 is 17 residues long. CDR1 and CDR2 from the germline V gene are SGHTA and FQGNSA. V trimming: 4 bases; J trimming: 3 bases; junction bases outside the gene matches: 10.

The chain has TRBV29-1 and TRBJ1-2; D uncertain. Germline V gene sequence: CDR1 SQVTM, CDR2 ANQGSEA. This CDR3 is 9 amino acids long. Trimming left V 4 bases short and J 8 bases short, with 5 bases between. The CDR3 coding sequence is TGCAGCGTTGCCATGGGCTACACCTTC. This codes for CSVAMGYTF.

The V gene is TRBV4-1, the J gene TRBJ1-1; no clear D. The germline V gene has CDR1 MGHRA and CDR2 YSYEKL. This CDR3 contains 13 residues. The V gene lost 4 bases and the J gene lost 1 base, with 7 bases spanning the gap. CDR3 region: CASSPQWNTEAFF. The CDR3 nucleotides read TGCGCCAGCAGCCCTCAGTGGAACACTGAAGCTTTCTTT.

The J gene is TRBJ1-1, the V gene TRBV6-5; perhaps TRBD1 as D (5 bases). The length of the CDR3 is 15 residues. The V gene lost 2 bases and the J gene lost 1 base, with 11 bases spanning the gap. CDR1 is MNHEY and CDR2 is SVGAGI in the germline V gene. CDR3 protein: CASSYRVGQNTEAFF. CDR3 in DNA: TGTGCCAGCAGTTACCGTGTAGGACAGAACACTGAAGCTTTCTTT.

The rearrangement links TRBV6-5 to TRBJ2-2, with 10 bases aligning to TRBD2. This CDR3 is built from 14 residues. Unmatched junction bases numbered 9, after V lost 7 bases and J lost 10 bases. Germline CDR1 is MNHEY and CDR2 is SVGAGI. CDR3 sequence reads: CASTGLAGVEELFF. CDR3 nucleotide sequence: TGTGCCAGCACGGGGCTAGCGGGAGTCGAGGAGCTGTTTTTT.

This chain joins TRBV25-1 and TRBJ2-1, with 10 bases aligning to TRBD1. The V gene end was trimmed by 2 bases and the J gene end by 3 bases; junction bases not matched to a gene: 4. This CDR3 has 16 amino acids. The germline CDR1 and CDR2 sequences are MGHDK and SYGVNS. CDR3 sequence reads: CASSEPRTGGYNEQFF. The CDR3 nucleotides are TGTGCCAGCAGTGAACCCCGGACAGGGGGCTACAATGAGCAGTTCTTC.

The CDR3 DNA reads as TGTGCCAGGAGGTCTACGGGACAGGGGGTGGAAAAACTGTTTTTT. It codes for CARRSTGQGVEKLFF. The V and J genes are TRBV2 and TRBJ1-4; 11 bases are shared with TRBD1. The junction had 11 bases not matched to a gene; V was cut back by 9 bases and J by 8 bases. The CDR3 runs 15 residues. CDR1 SNHLY and CDR2 FYNNEI come from the germline V gene.

As to this clone: Other DNA sequences in this sample translate to the same CDR3. The chain joins TRBV7-2 to TRBJ2-7, with TRBD2 matching over 10 bases. CDR3 size: 15 residues. Germline values: CDR1 SGHTA, CDR2 FQGNSA. V was clipped by 0 bases and J by 2 bases; unmatched bases: 1. The CDR3, as DNA: TGTGCCAGCAGCTTAGCCGGACTAGCGGCCTACGAGCAGTACTTC. Encoded protein: CASSLAGLAAYEQYF.

The chain recombines TRBV28 with TRBJ1-5; D not resolved. This CDR3 comprises 14 residues. In germline, CDR1 is MDHEN, CDR2 SYDVKM. The ends were cut back, 2 bases at V and 1 base at J, with 6 bases in the middle. The CDR3 DNA reads TGTGCCAGCAGTTTAATCAGAAGCAATCAGCCCCAGCATTTT. Encoded protein: CASSLIRSNQPQHF.

V is TRBV7-2 and J is TRBJ1-2; 7 nucleotides match TRBD1. Germline CDR1 SGHTA, CDR2 FQGNSA. The junction had 7 bases not matched to a gene; V was cut back by 4 bases and J by 2 bases. There are 15 residues in the CDR3. This CDR3 reads CASSSRGQSNYGYTF. The CDR3, as DNA: TGTGCCAGCAGCTCGAGGGGACAGAGCAACTATGGCTACACCTTC.

In this sample, this clone turned up a few times. The chain couples TRBV10-1 to TRBJ2-3; 7 bases fit TRBD2. With 4 bases clipped from V and 8 bases from J, the junction kept 6 bases outside the gene matches. This CDR3 comprises 13 residues. Germline V gene sequence: CDR1 WNHNN, CDR2 SYGVQD (reference sequence). CDR3 in amino acids: CASSAAREATQYF. In DNA form, the CDR3 reads TGCGCCAGCAGTGCGGCACGGGAGGCTACGCAGTATTTT.

The V gene is TRBV29-1, the J gene TRBJ2-1; TRBD2 matches 7 bases. There are 14 residues in the CDR3. J was trimmed by 2 bases and V by 6 bases; bases with no gene match: 7. The germline V gene has CDR1 SQVTM and CDR2 ANQGSEA. Here the CDR3 DNA reads TGCAGCGTAATCCTAGCGGAAGCCTACAATGAGCAGTTCTTC. This sequence encodes CSVILAEAYNEQFF.

J is TRBJ2-5 and V is TRBV29-1, with 7 bases that match TRBD1. The germline V gene has CDR1 SQVTM and CDR2 ANQGSEA. V lost 7 bases and J lost 4; bases outside the gene matches: 12. This CDR3 contains 14 residues. The CDR3 protein is CSANLDRVRETQYF. Here the CDR3 DNA reads TGCAGCGCCAATCTCGACAGGGTTAGAGAGACCCAGTACTTC.

The chain is built from TRBV7-6 and TRBJ2-1, with 10 bases that match TRBD2. Losses at the gene ends were 5 bases for V and 10 bases for J; bases not matched to a gene: 11. CDR3 size: 15 residues. Germline V gives CDR1 SGHVS, CDR2 FNYEAQ. In DNA, the CDR3 is TGTGCCAGCAGCAGATCAGCGGGAGGGGAGAGGGAGCAGTTCTTC. Its translation: CASSRSAGGEREQFF.

The rearrangement links TRBV7-8 to TRBJ1-2; 7 bases are a match to TRBD1. The CDR3 has 16 residues. Unmatched junction bases numbered 7, after V lost 3 bases and J lost 0 bases. CDR1 and CDR2 (germline): SGHVS, FQNEAQ. The CDR3: CASSFPGQQTNYGYTF. The DNA for the CDR3 is TGTGCCAGCAGCTTCCCGGGACAGCAAACTAACTATGGCTACACCTTC.

The genes are TRBV7-2 and TRBJ1-1; the D gene is possibly TRBD1 (6 bases). The CDR3 sequence is 14 residues long. Germline loops: CDR1 SGHTA, CDR2 FQGNSA. V was clipped by 7 bases and J by 5 bases, with 17 bases between them. CDR3 protein: CASTQQGAVTEAFF. The CDR3 coding sequence is TGTGCCAGCACCCAACAGGGCGCGGTGACTGAAGCTTTCTTT.

This chain connects TRBV7-9 to TRBJ1-1; 9 bases are shared with TRBD1. Trimming cost V 4 bases and J 2 bases; bases outside gene matches: 2. There are 14 residues in the CDR3. Germline V gene data show CDR1 as SEHNR and CDR2 as FQNEAQ (reference sequence). The CDR3 nucleotides read TGTGCCAGCAGCTCGGGACAGGGCAACACTGAAGCTTTCTTT. Its translation: CASSSGQGNTEAFF. Full variable domain (remainder filled in from reference TRBV7-9 and TRBJ1-1): DTGVSQNPRHKITKRGQNVTFRCDPISEHNRLYWYRQTLGQGPEFLTYFQNEAQLEKSRLLSDRFSAERPKGSFSTLEIQRTEQGDSAMYLCASSSGQGNTEAFFGQGTRLTVV.

The V call is TRBV18, the J call TRBJ1-1; D unclear. Between the trimmed V and J ends, which lost 5 bases and 0 bases, there was a span of 19 bases. This CDR3 comprises 17 residues. Germline CDR1 is KGHSH and CDR2 is LQKENI. The CDR3 is CASSMYQVEAMNTEAFF. Here the CDR3 DNA reads TGTGCCAGCTCAATGTACCAGGTAGAAGCCATGAACACTGAAGCTTTCTTT.

The chain employs TRBV11-2 and TRBJ2-1; D is perhaps TRBD2 (8 bases). CDR1 and CDR2 (germline): SGHAT, FQNNGV. The CDR3 is 19 residues long. The V gene lost 4 bases and the J gene lost 0 bases, with 22 bases spanning the gap. The CDR3 sequence: CASSSRGGTAGVSYNEQFF. The DNA for the CDR3 is TGTGCCAGCAGCTCCCGGGGAGGGACAGCGGGGGTCTCCTACAATGAGCAGTTCTTC.

The rearrangement links TRBV27 to TRBJ2-7, with 7 bases lining up with TRBD1. The trim removed 5 bases at V and 1 base at J, leaving 2 bases unmatched. CDR1 is MNHEY and CDR2 is SMNVEV in the germline V gene (reference sequence). The CDR3 loop spans 13 amino acids. This CDR3 is CASSRQGSYEQYF. In DNA, the CDR3 is TGTGCCAGCAGTCGACAGGGTTCCTACGAGCAGTACTTC.

This clone was recorded many times. V gene TRBV5-6 combines with J gene TRBJ1-2; TRBD1 matches 10 bases. This CDR3 has 14 residues. Germline V gene lookup returns CDR1 SGHDT and CDR2 YYEEEE. J lost 8 bases, V lost 4 bases, and 8 bases had no gene match. The CDR3 spells CASSPDRGRRGYTF. Written as DNA, the CDR3 is TGTGCCAGCAGCCCCGACAGGGGGCGGCGGGGCTACACCTTC.

V gene TRBV4-3 combines with J gene TRBJ2-1; 8 bases agree with TRBD2. Germline V CDR1 and CDR2: LGHNA, YSLEER. The V gene end was trimmed by 3 bases and the J gene end by 6 bases; junction bases not matched to a gene: 7. The CDR3 covers 15 residues. The CDR3 reads CASSHPGTRANEQFF. The CDR3 DNA is TGCGCCAGCAGCCACCCCGGGACTAGAGCCAATGAGCAGTTCTTC.

The chain joins TRBV4-1 to TRBJ2-7; D possibly corresponds to TRBD2 (6 bases). The germline V gene encodes CDR1 MGHRA and CDR2 YSYEKL. CDR3 size: 14 residues. Between the trimmed V and J ends, which lost 0 bases and 9 bases, there was a span of 15 bases. CDR3 residues: CASSQDISRDWQYF. CDR3 in DNA: TGCGCCAGCAGCCAAGATATCTCTCGGGACTGGCAGTACTTC.